This TCR beta chain was found in a study of beta chain features in type 1 diabetes. Overall study findings and caveats: Shorter TCRB CDR3s, moderately but significantly so, marked every one of the four CD4+ subsets in Type 1 diabetes patients.

Germline CDR1 is GTSNPN and CDR2 is SVGIG (reference sequence). With 0 bases clipped from V and 3 bases from J, the junction kept 6 bases outside the gene matches. There are 15 residues in the CDR3. The study reverse transcribed the entire isolated RNA, so it sequenced expressed TCRB transcripts. Produced via immunoSEQ multiplex PCR; TCRdb's table is partial and in-frame only. The profile covers hundreds of thousands of clones, with more than 12% appearing a single time and 0.03% to 0.04% taken by the ten largest. As for this clone: The antigen is unknown.

Material for sequencing was naive CD4+ T cells from blood. The chain employs TRBV30 and TRBJ2-7; TRBD2 matches 9 bases. The clonotype was recovered from a man younger than 35 with type 1 diabetes. CDR3: CAWSVKVAGVYEQYF. CDR3 in DNA: TGTGCCTGGAGTGTAAAGGTAGCGGGAGTCTACGAGCAGTACTTC. The full variable domain, its missing parts supplied by reference TRBV30 and TRBJ2-7, is SQTIHQWPATLVQPVGSPLSLECTVEGTSNPNLYWYRQAAGRGLQLLFYSVGIGQISSEVPQNLSASRPQDRQFILSSKKLLLSDSGFYLCAWSVKVAGVYEQYFGPGTRLTVT.